Shown below are 12 T cell receptor beta chains from a single sample sequenced in a study of T cell responses to AZD1222 COVID-19 vaccine. Sequencing used immunoSEQ multiplex PCR; TCRdb keeps in-frame clones, though not all of them. The sample lists 90,000 to 120,000 clones, about 90% occurring once. The sample was peripheral blood, taken 28 days after the second AZD1222 dose. These receptors came from an adult who received the AZD1222 COVID-19 vaccine.

This clone was detected only a few times. V usage is TRBV11-2 and J usage is TRBJ2-5, with D perhaps matching TRBD1 or TRBD2 (5 bases each). V gave up 5 bases and J gave up 4 bases, with 11 bases separating them. The germline CDR1 and CDR2 sequences are SGHAT and FQNNGV. This CDR3 has 13 amino acids. The CDR3 nucleotides are TGTGCCAGCAGCGAGGGGCTTGGAGAGACCCAGTACTTC. It codes for CASSEGLGETQYF.

The genes are TRBV7-9 and TRBJ2-7; TRBD2 agrees at 7 bases. The CDR3 is 19 amino acids. CDR1 is SEHNR and CDR2 is FQNEAQ in the germline V gene (reference sequence). V shed 2 bases, J shed 0 bases, and the junction held 16 bases outside the gene matches. CDR3 sequence (DNA): TGTGCCAGCAGCTTATACGAGATGCTAGGAGCGGGGATCTCCTACGAGCAGTACTTC. Translation gives CASSLYEMLGAGISYEQYF.

The chain combines TRBV19 with TRBJ1-1; D unclear. V was clipped by 0 bases and J by 8 bases, with 7 bases between them. Germline V gene data show CDR1 as LNHDA and CDR2 as SQIVND (reference sequence). The CDR3 is made up of 12 amino acids. In nucleotides, the CDR3 is TGTGCCAGTAGTATAGATCGGGGAGAAGCTTTCTTT. The encoded protein is CASSIDRGEAFF.

This chain connects TRBV18 to TRBJ1-1; 7 nucleotides line up with TRBD1. CDR1 KGHSH and CDR2 LQKENI come from the germline V gene. The trim removed 3 bases at V and 0 bases at J, leaving 7 bases unmatched. CDR3 length: 16 residues. Here the CDR3 DNA reads TGTGCCAGCTCACCCCAGACAGGGATGATGAACACTGAAGCTTTCTTT. It is translated as CASSPQTGMMNTEAFF.

This chain uses TRBV5-4 with TRBJ2-3, with 12 bases matching TRBD2. There are 15 residues in the CDR3. Germline V gene sequence: CDR1 SGHNT, CDR2 YYREEE (reference sequence). The V and J ends lost 4 bases and 4 bases, in that order; junction bases with no gene match: 4. DNA of the CDR3: TGTGCCAGCAGCCATACTAGCGGGAGGTCAGATACGCAGTATTTT. Translating gives CASSHTSGRSDTQYF.

This clone occurred once. This chain links TRBV29-1 with TRBJ2-5; no reliable D call. The CDR3 runs 11 residues. Germline V CDR1 and CDR2: SQVTM, ANQGSEA. V was trimmed by 7 bases and J by 0 bases, leaving 6 bases between them. The CDR3 region is CSGLYQETQYF. CDR3 DNA sequence: TGCAGCGGACTGTACCAAGAGACCCAGTACTTC.

The rearrangement links TRBV2 to TRBJ2-7; D tentatively fits TRBD1 or TRBD2 (5 bases each). The germline CDR1 and CDR2 sequences are SNHLY and FYNNEI. This CDR3 comprises 13 residues. The V and J ends lost 6 bases and 1 base respectively, with 10 bases between them. Here the CDR3 reads CASRGDPSYEQYF. CDR3 coding DNA: TGTGCCAGCAGAGGGGACCCGTCCTACGAGCAGTACTTC.

The V gene is TRBV5-1, the J gene TRBJ1-2, with a tentative D call TRBD1 (6 bases). Germline V CDR1 and CDR2: SGHRS, YFSETQ. CDR3 length: 14 amino acids. Trimming removed 1 base at V and 4 bases at J, with 11 bases between. The CDR3 sequence: CASSLYGGGYGYTF. As DNA, the CDR3 is TGCGCCAGCAGCTTGTACGGGGGCGGCTATGGCTACACCTTC.

On this clone itself: The junction and the germline gene differ at one end; a read error may be behind it. The genes are TRBV7-2 and TRBJ1-5; D is uncertain. There are 13 residues in the CDR3. Per germline, CDR1 SGHTA and CDR2 FQGNSA. DNA of the CDR3: TGTGCCAGCGGCTTTTTAAGGAATCAGCCCCAGCATTTT. The encoded protein is CASGFLRNQPQHF. The complete variable domain, with remaining parts taken from reference TRBV7-2 and TRBJ1-5, reads GAGVSQSPSNKVTEKGKDVELRCDPISGHTALYWYRQSLGQGLEFLIYFQGNSAPDKSGLPSDRFSAERTGGSVSTLTIQRTQQEDSAVYLCASGFLRNQPQHFGDGTRLSIL.

With regard to this clone: Other DNA sequences in this sample translate to the same CDR3. The genes are TRBV5-1 and TRBJ2-3; no firm D call. CDR3 length equals 12 residues. Germline values: CDR1 SGHRS, CDR2 YFSETQ. V lost 3 bases and J lost 0, with 2 bases in between. CDR3 region: CASSSSTDTQYF. The CDR3 DNA reads TGCGCCAGCAGCTCGAGCACAGATACGCAGTATTTT.

The chain is built from TRBV6-2 or TRBV6-3 and TRBJ2-3, with 8 bases aligning to TRBD2. CDR1 is MNHEY, CDR2 SVGEGT, per germline. There are 15 residues in the CDR3. J was trimmed by 6 bases and V by 5 bases; bases with no gene match: 10. CDR3 bases: TGTGCCAGCAGTCACTTCACGGGGGGGCAGGATACGCAGTATTTT. Protein sequence: CASSHFTGGQDTQYF.

This sequence joins TRBV28 and TRBJ2-1; D is possibly TRBD2 (5 bases). Trimming removed 5 bases at V and 1 base at J, with 6 bases between. The CDR3 length is 13 residues. CDR1 and CDR2 (germline): MDHEN, SYDVKM. The CDR3 reads CASSGRSYNEQFF. The CDR3 nucleotides are TGTGCCAGCAGTGGGAGATCCTACAATGAGCAGTTCTTC.